Presented here are 22 T cell receptor beta chains from one specimen sequenced in a study of cytomegalovirus exposure and HLA in healthy donors. Method: immunoSEQ multiplex PCR; TCRdb's copy keeps in-frame clones and lacks some. The sample consists of about 240,000 clones, around 87% of them appearing once. Sequenced: PBMCs. The source is a woman between 25 and 40 years old in good health and CMV-seropositive.

V is TRBV30 and J is TRBJ2-4; D is possibly TRBD1 (6 bases). The CDR3 has 14 amino acids. Germline V CDR1 and CDR2: GTSNPN, SVGIG (reference sequence). The germline V and J ends were trimmed by 3 bases and 7 bases, with 16 bases remaining between them. The CDR3 region has the DNA TGTGCCTGGAGAGGCAGGAGGCAGGGGAACATTCAGTACTTC. It encodes CAWRGRRQGNIQYF.

This clone has just one count. J is TRBJ1-3 and V is TRBV5-4; no definite D call. This CDR3 comprises 13 residues. From germline, CDR1 is SGHNT and CDR2 YYREEE (reference sequence). V lost 3 bases and J 0 bases, leaving 4 bases between the germline ends. The CDR3 DNA reads as TGTGCCAGCAGCTCAAACTCTGGAAACACCATATATTTT. Translation gives CASSSNSGNTIYF.

The chain is built from TRBV2 and TRBJ2-6, with D unclear. V was cut by 4 bases and J by 6 bases, with 4 bases left in between. Germline lookup yields CDR1 SNHLY and CDR2 FYNNEI. CDR3 length: 12 amino acids. CDR3 in DNA: TGTGCCAGCAGTGTATTGGCCAACGTCCTGACTTTC. This codes for CASSVLANVLTF. Full variable domain (missing parts from reference TRBV2 and TRBJ2-6): EPEVTQTPSHQVTQMGQEVILRCVPISNHLYFYWYRQILGQKVEFLVSFYNNEISEKSEIFDDQFSVERPDGSNFTLKIRSTKLEDSAMYFCASSVLANVLTFGAGSRLTVL.

The V gene is TRBV18, the J gene TRBJ1-1; D is ambiguous. This CDR3 has 14 amino acids. CDR1 and CDR2 from the germline V gene are KGHSH and LQKENI. V was trimmed by 2 bases and J by 4 bases, leaving 11 bases between them. The CDR3 spells CASSPAEGGTEAFF. The DNA of the CDR3 is TGTGCCAGCTCACCAGCGGAGGGTGGCACTGAAGCTTTCTTT.

The chain joins TRBV25-1 to TRBJ1-2, with 8 bases fitting TRBD1. The germline gives CDR1 MGHDK, CDR2 SYGVNS. This CDR3 has 15 residues. The trim removed 3 bases at V and 3 bases at J, leaving 6 bases unmatched. CDR3 sequence: CASSDTRGLDYGYTF. CDR3 DNA sequence: TGTGCCAGCAGTGACACCAGGGGGCTGGACTATGGCTACACCTTC.

This chain joins TRBV6-1 and TRBJ2-7; 10 nucleotides line up with TRBD1. The CDR3 has 15 residues. V lost 4 bases and J lost 1; bases outside the gene matches: 4. From germline, CDR1 is MNHNS and CDR2 SASEGT. The CDR3 bases are TGTGCCAGCAGTGCGGACAGGGGGGTATCCTACGAGCAGTACTTC. It specifies CASSADRGVSYEQYF.

The chain employs TRBV11-3 and TRBJ2-1, with D possibly TRBD2 on 5 matching bases. Trimming left V 5 bases short and J 4 bases short, with 18 bases between. Per the germline V gene, CDR1 is SGHNT and CDR2 is YENEEA. This CDR3 spans 16 amino acids. CDR3 in amino acids: CASSQLDYRGYNEQFF. The CDR3 nucleotides read TGTGCCAGCAGCCAACTAGACTACCGGGGATACAATGAGCAGTTCTTC.

The genes are TRBV27 and TRBJ1-2; D may be TRBD1 (6 bases). The V end was cut by 3 bases, the J end by 8 bases, with 13 bases between. The CDR3 totals 13 residues. Germline CDR1 is MNHEY and CDR2 is SMNVEV (reference sequence). The CDR3: CASSFTGTQGYTF. CDR3 in DNA: TGTGCCAGCAGTTTTACAGGGACGCAGGGCTACACCTTC.

The chain carries TRBV5-1 and TRBJ2-2; TRBD2 agrees at 7 bases. Germline-derived CDR1 and CDR2 are SGHRS and YFSETQ. V was pared by 0 bases and J by 3 bases, with 2 bases of the junction left unmatched. The CDR3 runs 15 residues. For the CDR3, the DNA is TGCGCCAGCAGCTTGGCCGGGGGGTACACCGGGGAGCTGTTTTTT. Its protein product is CASSLAGGYTGELFF. The full variable domain, in which reference TRBV5-1 and TRBJ2-2 provide the parts outside the CDR3, is KAGVTQTPRYLIKTRGQQVTLSCSPISGHRSVSWYQQTPGQGLQFLFEYFSETQRNKGNFPGRFSGRQFSNSRSEMNVSTLELGDSALYLCASSLAGGYTGELFFGEGSRLTVL.

This clone was counted only a few times. The chain couples TRBV11-2 to TRBJ1-2; perhaps TRBD1 as D (6 bases). Germline V gene data show CDR1 as SGHAT and CDR2 as FQNNGV. The CDR3 extends over 16 amino acids. V dropped 5 bases and J dropped 4 bases, with 20 bases sitting between them. This CDR3 is CASSRGQGTGIYGYTF. The CDR3 DNA is TGTGCCAGCAGCCGAGGGCAGGGGACGGGGATCTATGGCTACACCTTC.

The chain links TRBV6-5 to TRBJ2-6; TRBD1 agrees at 8 bases. Germline trimming cut 2 bases from V and 2 bases from J; bases unmatched to any gene: 2. Germline-derived CDR1 and CDR2 are MNHEY and SVGAGI. The CDR3 consists of 16 residues. The CDR3: CASSYAGGAGANVLTF. The CDR3 nucleotides read TGTGCCAGCAGTTACGCAGGGGGCGCTGGGGCCAACGTCCTGACTTTC.

CDR3 loop: CASSPAGGRTDTQYF. The CDR3 DNA sequence: TGTGCCAGCAGCCCCGCCGGGGGTAGGACAGATACGCAGTATTTT. The genes are TRBV5-4 and TRBJ2-3; tentatively, D is TRBD2 (6 bases). The length of the CDR3 is 15 residues. The germline gives CDR1 SGHNT, CDR2 YYREEE (reference sequence). V shed 4 bases and J shed 3 bases, with 15 bases lying between them.

This rearrangement joins TRBV7-3 to TRBJ1-1; tentatively, D is TRBD1 (6 bases). From germline, CDR1 is SGHTA and CDR2 FQGTGA. This CDR3 has 13 amino acids. Trimming removed 4 bases from V and 1 base from J, with 7 bases in between. Here the CDR3 reads CASSSTGNTEAFF. The CDR3 nucleotides are TGTGCCAGCAGCTCGACAGGGAACACTGAAGCTTTCTTT.

This clone was observed a few times. The chain is built from TRBV10-1 and TRBJ2-1, with 9 bases that match TRBD2. Germline trimming cut 0 bases from V and 8 bases from J; bases unmatched to any gene: 11. CDR1 and CDR2 (germline): WNHNN, SYGVQD (reference sequence). CDR3 length equals 17 residues. CDR3 in amino acids: CASSESVIAGVRYEQFF. The CDR3 DNA reads TGCGCCAGCAGTGAGTCGGTAATAGCGGGAGTTCGGTATGAGCAGTTCTTC.

The chain recombines TRBV7-9 with TRBJ1-2; TRBD1 agrees at 9 bases. J was trimmed by 9 bases and V by 1 base; bases with no gene match: 6. This CDR3 contains 14 residues. Germline V gene data show CDR1 as SEHNR and CDR2 as FQNEAQ (reference sequence). The CDR3, as DNA: TGTGCCAGCAGCTTAGAGTCACAGGGGGCAAGCTACACCTTC. As protein: CASSLESQGASYTF.

The chain uses TRBV29-1 and TRBJ1-1; 8 bases fit TRBD1. The V gene end was trimmed by 6 bases and the J gene end by 1 base; junction bases not matched to a gene: 4. The germline V gene has CDR1 SQVTM and CDR2 ANQGSEA. There are 13 residues in the CDR3. The CDR3 sequence: CSVRGQTNTEAFF. CDR3 bases: TGCAGCGTCAGGGGGCAGACGAACACTGAAGCTTTCTTT.

The V call is TRBV13, the J call TRBJ1-4; 8 bases map to TRBD1. Germline V lookup: CDR1 PRHDT, CDR2 FYEKMQ (reference sequence). The CDR3 extends over 14 amino acids. V was pared by 5 bases and J by 6 bases, with 5 bases of the junction left unmatched. CDR3 bases: TGTGCCAGCAGCGACTCGGACAGGGATGAAAAACTGTTTTTT. Amino acid sequence: CASSDSDRDEKLFF.

The chain has TRBV7-8 and TRBJ2-7, with 7 positions matching TRBD1. Trimming cost V 7 bases and J 1 base; bases outside gene matches: 7. This CDR3 is built from 14 residues. The germline V gene encodes CDR1 SGHVS and CDR2 FQNEAQ. The CDR3 region has the DNA TGTGCCAGCACCCCCAAGGACAGGTCCTACGAGCAGTACTTC. Protein: CASTPKDRSYEQYF.

Only one count was recorded for this clone. The CDR3, as DNA: TGTGCCAGCCAAATACTAGCGGGAGCGTTTGAGCAGTTCTTC. Protein: CASQILAGAFEQFF. The chain uses TRBV19 and TRBJ2-1; 11 positions match TRBD2. The J segment lost 9 bases and the V segment lost 9 bases, leaving 10 bases of the junction unmatched. Germline loops: CDR1 LNHDA, CDR2 SQIVND (reference sequence). The length of the CDR3 is 14 residues.

V gene TRBV6-1 combines with J gene TRBJ2-3; D is unclear. Per the germline V gene, CDR1 is MNHNS and CDR2 is SASEGT. This CDR3 comprises 14 residues. V gave up 5 bases and J gave up 0 bases, with 9 bases separating them. The CDR3 sequence is CASSPGSSTDTQYF. CDR3 sequence (DNA): TGTGCCAGCAGTCCCGGGTCTAGCACAGATACGCAGTATTTT.

The chain combines TRBV5-6 with TRBJ1-4; D possibly corresponds to TRBD1 (5 bases). Germline assignment: CDR1 SGHDT and CDR2 YYEEEE. Trimming removed 3 bases from V and 4 bases from J, with 10 bases in between. The CDR3 runs 14 residues. CDR3 in amino acids: CASSSDRYNEKLFF. The CDR3 bases are TGTGCCAGCAGCTCTGACAGATATAATGAAAAACTGTTTTTT. The variable domain in full, completed from reference TRBV5-6 and TRBJ1-4, reads DAGVTQSPTHLIKTRGQQVTLRCSPKSGHDTVSWYQQALGQGPQFIFQYYEEEERQRGNFPDRFSGHQFPNYSSELNVNALLLGDSALYLCASSSDRYNEKLFFGSGTQLSVL.

V and J are TRBV7-8 and TRBJ1-1; tentative D call: TRBD1 (5 bases). This CDR3 is 15 amino acids long. From germline, CDR1 is SGHVS and CDR2 FQNEAQ. V lost 1 base to trimming and J lost 4 bases, with 13 bases between them. This CDR3 reads CASSLEDSSSTEAFF. The DNA of the CDR3 is TGTGCCAGCAGCTTAGAAGACAGTTCGAGCACTGAAGCTTTCTTT.